The sequence of this T cell receptor beta chain was determined in a study of cytomegalovirus exposure and HLA in healthy donors. The length of the CDR3 is 14 residues. Looked up from germline, CDR1 is GTSNPN and CDR2 is SVGIG (reference sequence). J gave up 3 bases and V 1 base, and 0 bases lay outside the gene matches. PCR was performed using 60 Vbeta and 13 Jbeta primers. Only in-frame clones appear in the TCRdb table, and some are missing; sequencing was by immunoSEQ multiplex PCR. The sample includes over 50,000 clones, around 85% seen only once; the top ten take around 1.7%. The sample comprised PBMCs. The origin of this receptor is a man aged 40-49 years in good health and CMV-seronegative. The chain employs TRBV30 and TRBJ2-2; TRBD1 matches 9 bases. CDR3 amino acids: CAWSGQGDTGELFF. CDR3 DNA sequence: TGTGCCTGGAGTGGACAGGGGGACACCGGGGAGCTGTTTTTT.